This T cell receptor beta chain was sequenced in a study of CD8+ T cells in alopecia areata. About the research overall: Treatment with tofacitinib (6 to 18 months) was followed by 6 months off drug.

Noted treatment: oral pan-JAK inhibitor, 5-10 mg twice daily. It was cDNA, reverse transcribed from extracted RNA, that served as the sequencing template. TCRdb keeps only in-frame clones here, not all; method: immunoSEQ multiplex PCR. The sample records over 150,000 clones, 50% to 60% being singletons. This specimen consisted of CD4+ T cells sorted from blood, obtained at week 4, from a patient treated with tofacitinib. The receptor was derived from a human donor with alopecia areata.

The CDR3 region has the DNA TGTGCCACCAGCAGATTCGACCCCGTCAATGAGCAGTTCTTC. It codes for CATSRFDPVNEQFF. This chain joins TRBV15 and TRBJ2-1; the D is unclear. The V end was cut by 2 bases, the J end by 6 bases, with 11 bases between. Germline V lookup: CDR1 LNHNV, CDR2 YYDKDF (reference sequence). The CDR3 extends over 14 amino acids.